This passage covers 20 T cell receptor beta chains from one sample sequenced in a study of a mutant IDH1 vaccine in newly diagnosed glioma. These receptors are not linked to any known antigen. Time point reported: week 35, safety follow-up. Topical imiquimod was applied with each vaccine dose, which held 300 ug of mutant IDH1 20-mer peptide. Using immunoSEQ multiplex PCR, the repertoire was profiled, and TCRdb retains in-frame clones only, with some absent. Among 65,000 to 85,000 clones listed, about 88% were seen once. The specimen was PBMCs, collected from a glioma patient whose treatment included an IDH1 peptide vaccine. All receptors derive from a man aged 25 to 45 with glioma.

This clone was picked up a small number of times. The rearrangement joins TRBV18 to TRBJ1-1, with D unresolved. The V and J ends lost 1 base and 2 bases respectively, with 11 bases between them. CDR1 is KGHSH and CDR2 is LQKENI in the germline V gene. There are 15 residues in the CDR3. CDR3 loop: CASSPRSAHNTEAFF. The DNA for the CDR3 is TGTGCCAGCTCACCACGGTCGGCACATAACACTGAAGCTTTCTTT.

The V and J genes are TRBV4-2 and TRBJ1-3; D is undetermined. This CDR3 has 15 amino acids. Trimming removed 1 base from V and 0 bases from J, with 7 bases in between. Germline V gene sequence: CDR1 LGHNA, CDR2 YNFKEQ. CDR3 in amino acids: CASSQGPDSGNTIYF. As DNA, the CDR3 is TGTGCCAGCAGCCAAGGGCCCGACTCTGGAAACACCATATATTTT.

The DNA of the CDR3 is TGCGCCAGCAGTGACCCTCAGGGGGCGATCGAAGATACGCAGTATTTT. It yields the protein CASSDPQGAIEDTQYF. V is TRBV10-1 and J is TRBJ2-3; 8 nucleotides line up with TRBD1. CDR3 length equals 16 residues. V gave up 3 bases and J gave up 5 bases; unmatched junction bases: 10. Germline-derived CDR1 and CDR2 are WNHNN and SYGVQD (reference sequence).

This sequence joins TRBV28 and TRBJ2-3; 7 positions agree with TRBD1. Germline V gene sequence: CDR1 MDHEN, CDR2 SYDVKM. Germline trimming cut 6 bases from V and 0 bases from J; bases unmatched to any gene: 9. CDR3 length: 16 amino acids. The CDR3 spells CASRAQGVPSTDTQYF. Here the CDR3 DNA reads TGTGCCAGCAGGGCCCAGGGGGTACCTAGCACAGATACGCAGTATTTT.

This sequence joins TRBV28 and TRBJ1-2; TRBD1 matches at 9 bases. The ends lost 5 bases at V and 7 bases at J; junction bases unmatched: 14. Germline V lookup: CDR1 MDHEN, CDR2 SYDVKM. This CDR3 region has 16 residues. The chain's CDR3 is CASSPTPGTGSGGYTF. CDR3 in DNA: TGTGCCAGCAGTCCCACCCCCGGGACAGGGTCTGGTGGCTACACCTTC.

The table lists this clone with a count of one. CDR3 coding DNA: TGTGCCAGTAGAAAACACCAGGGCGCCCAGCCCCAGCATTTT. This codes for CASRKHQGAQPQHF. The rearrangement joins TRBV19 to TRBJ1-5, with D possibly TRBD1 on 5 matching bases. Germline V gene sequence: CDR1 LNHDA, CDR2 SQIVND (reference sequence). The CDR3 totals 14 residues. V lost 6 bases, J lost 7 bases, and 16 bases lay in between.

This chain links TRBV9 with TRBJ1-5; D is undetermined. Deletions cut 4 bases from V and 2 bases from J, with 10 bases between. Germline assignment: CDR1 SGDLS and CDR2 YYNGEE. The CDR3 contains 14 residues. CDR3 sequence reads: CASSPDERNQPQHF. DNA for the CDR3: TGTGCCAGCAGCCCCGACGAGCGCAATCAGCCCCAGCATTTT.

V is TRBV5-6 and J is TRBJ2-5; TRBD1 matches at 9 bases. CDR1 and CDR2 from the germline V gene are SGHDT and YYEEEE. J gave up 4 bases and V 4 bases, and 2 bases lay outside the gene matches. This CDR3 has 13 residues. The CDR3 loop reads CASSRTGVETQYF. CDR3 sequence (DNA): TGTGCCAGCAGCCGGACAGGGGTAGAGACCCAGTACTTC.

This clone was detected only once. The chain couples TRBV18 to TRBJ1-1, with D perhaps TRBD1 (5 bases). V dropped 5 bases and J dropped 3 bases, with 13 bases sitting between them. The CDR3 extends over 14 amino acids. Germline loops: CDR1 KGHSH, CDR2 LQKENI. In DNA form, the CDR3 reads TGTGCCAGCTCAACCCGGGGGATGGACACTGAAGCTTTCTTT. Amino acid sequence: CASSTRGMDTEAFF.

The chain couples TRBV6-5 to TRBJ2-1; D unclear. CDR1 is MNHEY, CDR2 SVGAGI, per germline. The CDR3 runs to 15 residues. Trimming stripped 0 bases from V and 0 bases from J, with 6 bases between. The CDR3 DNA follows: TGTGCCAGCAGTTACTCTGCTAGCTCCTACAATGAGCAGTTCTTC. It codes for CASSYSASSYNEQFF.

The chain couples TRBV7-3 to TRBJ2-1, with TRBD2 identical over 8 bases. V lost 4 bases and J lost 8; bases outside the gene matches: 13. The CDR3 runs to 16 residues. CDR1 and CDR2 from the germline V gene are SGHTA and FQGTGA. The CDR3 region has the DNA TGTGCCAGCAGCTCCTGGAGCGGGAGTGGTGGGGATGAGCAGTTCTTC. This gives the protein CASSSWSGSGGDEQFF.

This chain's CDR3 is CASSVVKGISTNYGYTF. CDR3 DNA: TGTGCCAGCAGCGTAGTTAAGGGGATTTCGACTAACTATGGCTACACCTTC. This rearrangement joins TRBV9 to TRBJ1-2, with a tentative D call TRBD1 (5 bases). This CDR3 has 17 residues. V was pared by 0 bases and J by 0 bases, with 15 bases between. Per germline, CDR1 SGDLS and CDR2 YYNGEE.

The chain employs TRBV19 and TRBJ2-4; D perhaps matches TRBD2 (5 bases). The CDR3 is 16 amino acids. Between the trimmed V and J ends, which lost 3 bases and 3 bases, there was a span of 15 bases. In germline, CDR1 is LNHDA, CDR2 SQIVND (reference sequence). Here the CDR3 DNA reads TGTGCCAGTAGTATGCGTCAGGCTGGGAGCAAAAACATTCAGTACTTC. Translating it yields CASSMRQAGSKNIQYF.

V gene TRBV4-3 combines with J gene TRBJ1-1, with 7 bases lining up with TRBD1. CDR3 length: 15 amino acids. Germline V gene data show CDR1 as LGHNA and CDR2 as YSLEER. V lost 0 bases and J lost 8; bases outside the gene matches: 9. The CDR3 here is CASSQEWDSLVEAFF. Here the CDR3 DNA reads TGCGCCAGCAGCCAAGAATGGGACAGCTTAGTAGAAGCTTTCTTT.

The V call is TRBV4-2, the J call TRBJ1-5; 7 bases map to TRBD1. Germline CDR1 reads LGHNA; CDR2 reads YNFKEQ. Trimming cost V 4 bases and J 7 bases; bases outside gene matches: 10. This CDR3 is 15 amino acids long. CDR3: CASSRTGAGGQPQHF. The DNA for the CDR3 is TGTGCCAGCAGCCGGACGGGGGCAGGGGGACAGCCCCAGCATTTT.

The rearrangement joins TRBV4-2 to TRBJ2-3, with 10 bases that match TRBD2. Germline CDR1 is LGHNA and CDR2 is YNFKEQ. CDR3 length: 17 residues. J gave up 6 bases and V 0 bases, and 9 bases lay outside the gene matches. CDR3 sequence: CASSQDLFSGGADTQYF. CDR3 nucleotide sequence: TGTGCCAGCAGCCAAGATCTCTTCAGCGGGGGGGCCGATACGCAGTATTTT.

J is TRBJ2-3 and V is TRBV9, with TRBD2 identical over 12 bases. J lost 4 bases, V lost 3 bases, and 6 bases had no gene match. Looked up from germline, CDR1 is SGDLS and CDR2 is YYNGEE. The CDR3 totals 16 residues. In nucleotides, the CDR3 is TGTGCCAGCAGCGGAACTAGCGGGAGGAATTCAGATACGCAGTATTTT. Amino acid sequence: CASSGTSGRNSDTQYF.

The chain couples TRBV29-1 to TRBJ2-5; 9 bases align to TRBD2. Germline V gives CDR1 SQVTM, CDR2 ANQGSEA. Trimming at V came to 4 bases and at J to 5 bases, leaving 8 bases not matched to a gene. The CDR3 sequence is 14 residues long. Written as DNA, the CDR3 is TGCAGCGTTGGTATAGCGGGAGCGGGGGAGACCCAGTACTTC. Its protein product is CSVGIAGAGETQYF. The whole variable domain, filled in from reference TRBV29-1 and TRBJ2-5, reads SAVISQKPSRDICQRGTSLTIQCQVDSQVTMMFWYRQQPGQSLTLIATANQGSEATYESGFVIDKFPISRPNLTFSTLTVSNMSPEDSSIYLCSVGIAGAGETQYFGPGTRLLVL.

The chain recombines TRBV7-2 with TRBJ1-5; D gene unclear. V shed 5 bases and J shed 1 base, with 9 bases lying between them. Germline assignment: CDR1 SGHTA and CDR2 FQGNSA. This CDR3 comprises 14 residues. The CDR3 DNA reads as TGTGCCAGCAGCCGACCGGAAAGCAATCAGCCCCAGCATTTT. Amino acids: CASSRPESNQPQHF.

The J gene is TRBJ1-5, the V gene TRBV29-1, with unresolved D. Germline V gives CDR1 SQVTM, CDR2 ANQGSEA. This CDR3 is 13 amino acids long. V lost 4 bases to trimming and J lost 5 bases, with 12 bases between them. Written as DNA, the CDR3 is TGCAGCGTTGGAGACAATCGGGATCAGCCCCAGCATTTT. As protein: CSVGDNRDQPQHF.